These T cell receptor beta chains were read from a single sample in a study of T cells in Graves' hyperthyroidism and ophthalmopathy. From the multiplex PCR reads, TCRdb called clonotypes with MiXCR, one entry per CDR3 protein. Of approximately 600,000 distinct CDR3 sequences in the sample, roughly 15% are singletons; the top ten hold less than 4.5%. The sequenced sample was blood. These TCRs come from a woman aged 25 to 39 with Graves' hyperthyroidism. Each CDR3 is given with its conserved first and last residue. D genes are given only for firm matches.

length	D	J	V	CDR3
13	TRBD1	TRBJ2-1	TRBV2	CASSPTGLDEQFF
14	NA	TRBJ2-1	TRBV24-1	CATSDGSGYNEQFF
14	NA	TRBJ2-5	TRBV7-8	CASSLRENQETQYF
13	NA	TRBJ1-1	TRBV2	CASSTSGESEAFF
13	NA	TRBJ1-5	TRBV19	CASRRARDQPQHF
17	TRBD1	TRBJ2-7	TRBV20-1	CSARGERGQGSWYEQYF
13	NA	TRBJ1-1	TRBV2	CASTLQGPTEAFF
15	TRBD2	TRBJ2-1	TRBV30	CAWSAGTSGRSEQFF
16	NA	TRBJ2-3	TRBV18	CASSPAAGGGTDTQYF
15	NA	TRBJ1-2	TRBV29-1	CSVEDSAGENYGYTF
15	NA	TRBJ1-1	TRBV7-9	CASSLGWGANTEAFF
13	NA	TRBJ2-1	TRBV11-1	CASSLGRGIGQFF
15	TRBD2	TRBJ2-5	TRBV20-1	CSASGGTSGGQTQYF
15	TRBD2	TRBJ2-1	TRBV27	CASIRAGATYNEQFF
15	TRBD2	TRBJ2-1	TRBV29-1	CSVAVRAGGHNEQFF
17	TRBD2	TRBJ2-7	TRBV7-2	CASSIGTSGRRIYEQYF
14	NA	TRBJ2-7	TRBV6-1	CASTPSQDSYEQYF
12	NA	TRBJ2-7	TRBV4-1	CASSSRGNEQYF
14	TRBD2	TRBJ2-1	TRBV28	CASSFSGRATEQFF
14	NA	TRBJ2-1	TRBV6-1	CASSDERASRAQFF
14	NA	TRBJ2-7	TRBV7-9	CASSFRGSDYEQYF
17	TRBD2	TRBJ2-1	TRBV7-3	CASSSQPGLAGANEQFF
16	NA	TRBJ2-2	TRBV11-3	CASSLDGWSDTGELFF
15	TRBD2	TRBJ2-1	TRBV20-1	CSARSSGRSYNEQFF
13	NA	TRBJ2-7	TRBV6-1	CASTHSWEHEQYF
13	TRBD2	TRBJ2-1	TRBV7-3	CASSSTSELEQFF
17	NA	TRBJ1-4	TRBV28	CASSSDRDSSANEKLFF
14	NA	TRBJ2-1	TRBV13	CASSLSGLRNEQFF
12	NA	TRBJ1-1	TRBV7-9	CASSLGRSEAFF
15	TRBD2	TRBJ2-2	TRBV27	CASSPRTSSTGELFF
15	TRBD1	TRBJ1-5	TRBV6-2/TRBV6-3	CASSYSRDRPQPQHF
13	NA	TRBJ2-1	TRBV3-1	CASSERPSIEQFF
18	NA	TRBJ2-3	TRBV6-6	CASSYVREGRGSTDTQYF
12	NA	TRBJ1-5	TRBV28	CASRGVYQPQHF
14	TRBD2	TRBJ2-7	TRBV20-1	CSVRTSGASYEQYF
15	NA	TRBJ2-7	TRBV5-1	CASSLDRESSYEQYF
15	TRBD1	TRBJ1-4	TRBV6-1	CASRTTGGPNEKLFF
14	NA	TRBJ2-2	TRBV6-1	CASERGSNTGELFF
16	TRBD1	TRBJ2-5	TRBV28	CASSVGGTGGPETQYF
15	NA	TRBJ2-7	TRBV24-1	CATSDPSDVTYEQYF
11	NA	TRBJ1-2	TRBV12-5	CASGVTYGYTF
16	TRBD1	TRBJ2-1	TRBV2	CASSEADRVSYNEQFF
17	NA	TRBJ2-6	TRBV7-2	CASSPTATSSGANVLTF
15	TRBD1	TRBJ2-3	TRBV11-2	CASSLLGQGGDTQYF
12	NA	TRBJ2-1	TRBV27	CASHSPVNEQFF
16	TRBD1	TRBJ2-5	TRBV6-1	CASSDNPGQGPETQYF
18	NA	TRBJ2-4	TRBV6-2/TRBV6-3	CASSDPLGTQLAKNIQYF
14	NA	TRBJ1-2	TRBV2	CASSVVNPNYGYTF
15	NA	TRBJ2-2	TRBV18	CASSPPFGVTGELFF
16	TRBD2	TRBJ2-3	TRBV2	CASSVMAGGHTDTQYF
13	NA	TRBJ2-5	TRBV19	CAITGQNQETQYF
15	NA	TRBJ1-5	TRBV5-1	CASRDTENSNQPQHF
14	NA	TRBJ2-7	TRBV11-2	CASSFRRVAYEQYF
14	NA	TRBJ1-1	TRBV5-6	CASSLEGKRTEAFF
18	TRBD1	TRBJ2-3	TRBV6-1	CASTVPPGTGKGTDTQYF
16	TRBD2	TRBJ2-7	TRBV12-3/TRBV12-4	CASTKLTGGRTYEQYF
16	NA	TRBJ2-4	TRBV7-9	CASSLAISWGKNIQYF
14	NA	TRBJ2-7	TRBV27	CASSIGGPGYEQYF
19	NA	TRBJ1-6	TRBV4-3	CASSQDLSAGSSYNSPLHF